Below are 8 T cell receptor beta chains sequenced from a single sample in a study of blood T cell repertoires in COVID-19. This table comes from immunoSEQ multiplex PCR, and its TCRdb copy is limited to in-frame clones, with some not included. In the table there are about 89,000 clones, approximately 90% of which are singletons. Sequenced input: peripheral blood. Receptors originate from a male donor with acute or convalescent COVID-19.

The genes are TRBV9 and TRBJ1-1; no firm D call. V was clipped by 2 bases and J by 2 bases, with 10 bases between them. This CDR3 is 14 amino acids long. From germline, CDR1 is SGDLS and CDR2 YYNGEE. The CDR3 DNA reads as TGTGCCAGCAGCGTGGGCACACAAAACACTGAAGCTTTCTTT. It codes for CASSVGTQNTEAFF.

The chain carries TRBV5-1 and TRBJ2-2, with 11 bases identical to TRBD1. The CDR3 is 16 residues long. V shed 4 bases and J 6 bases; nucleotides not matched to a gene: 8. Germline V gene lookup returns CDR1 SGHRS and CDR2 YFSETQ. This chain's CDR3 is CASSGGQGAIAGELFF. The CDR3, as DNA: TGCGCCAGCAGCGGCGGACAGGGGGCGATAGCCGGGGAGCTGTTTTTT.

The rearrangement uses TRBV6-5 and TRBJ2-4; TRBD1 aligns across 7 bases. Germline CDR1 and CDR2: MNHEY and SVGAGI. Losses at the gene ends were 7 bases for V and 3 bases for J; bases not matched to a gene: 3. The CDR3 spans 13 residues. CDR3 region: CASNRDSKNIQYF. In DNA, the CDR3 is TGTGCCAGCAATCGGGACAGCAAAAACATTCAGTACTTC.

The chain carries TRBV6-5 and TRBJ2-1, with D maybe TRBD1 (6 bases). CDR3 length: 13 amino acids. Trimming shortened V by 8 bases and J by 0 bases, and 8 bases separated the two germline ends. The V gene's germline CDR1 is MNHEY and CDR2 SVGAGI. The CDR3 sequence: CASRTVSYNEQFF. The CDR3 DNA reads as TGTGCCAGCCGGACAGTCTCCTACAATGAGCAGTTCTTC.

The rearrangement joins TRBV19 to TRBJ1-3; D uncertain. Per germline, CDR1 LNHDA and CDR2 SQIVND (reference sequence). V was pared by 5 bases and J by 2 bases, with 19 bases between. The CDR3 is made up of 17 amino acids. This CDR3 reads CASSAPGISAAGNTIYF. CDR3 in DNA: TGTGCCAGTAGTGCCCCCGGGATCTCGGCGGCTGGAAACACCATATATTTT. The full variable domain, rest sourced from reference TRBV19 and TRBJ1-3, is DGGITQSPKYLFRKEGQNVTLSCEQNLNHDAMYWYRQDPGQGLRLIYYSQIVNDFQKGDIAEGYSVSREKKESFPLTVTSAQKNPTAFYLCASSAPGISAAGNTIYFGEGSWLTVV.

V gene TRBV12-3 or TRBV12-4 combines with J gene TRBJ1-1, with a weak D call TRBD1 (6 bases). CDR3 length: 12 amino acids. V was cut by 3 bases and J by 10 bases, with 12 bases left in between. The CDR3 nucleotides read TGTGCCAGCAGTTTGGACAGCTTCGGAGCTTTCTTT. It yields the protein CASSLDSFGAFF.

CDR3 loop: CASLDGVYNEQFF. As DNA, the CDR3 is TGTGCCAGCCTGGATGGAGTTTACAATGAGCAGTTCTTC. The chain uses TRBV2 and TRBJ2-1; D is ambiguous. The germline V gene has CDR1 SNHLY and CDR2 FYNNEI. The CDR3 extends over 13 amino acids. V was trimmed by 8 bases and J by 4 bases, leaving 12 bases between them.

The J gene is TRBJ2-5, the V gene TRBV3-1 (or the pseudogene TRBV3-2), with D unresolved. This CDR3 contains 15 residues. CDR1 LGHDT and CDR2 YNNKEL come from the germline V gene (reference sequence). The V end was cut by 0 bases, the J end by 2 bases, with 10 bases between. The CDR3 here is CASSQDPTPQETQYF. CDR3 nucleotide sequence: TGTGCCAGCAGCCAAGATCCGACACCTCAAGAGACCCAGTACTTC.